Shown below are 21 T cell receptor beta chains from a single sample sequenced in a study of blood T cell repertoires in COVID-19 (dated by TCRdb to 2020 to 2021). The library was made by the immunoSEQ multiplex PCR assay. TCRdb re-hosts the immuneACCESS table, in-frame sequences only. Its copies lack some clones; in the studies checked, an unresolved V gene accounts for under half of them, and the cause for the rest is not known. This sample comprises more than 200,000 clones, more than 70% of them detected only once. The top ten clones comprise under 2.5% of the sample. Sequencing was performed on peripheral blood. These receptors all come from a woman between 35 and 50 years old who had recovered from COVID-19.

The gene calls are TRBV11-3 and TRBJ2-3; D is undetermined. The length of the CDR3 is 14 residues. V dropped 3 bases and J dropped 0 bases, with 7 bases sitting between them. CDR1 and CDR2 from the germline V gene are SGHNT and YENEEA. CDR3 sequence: CASSFDSSTDTQYF. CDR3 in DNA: TGTGCCAGCAGCTTCGACTCTAGCACAGATACGCAGTATTTT.

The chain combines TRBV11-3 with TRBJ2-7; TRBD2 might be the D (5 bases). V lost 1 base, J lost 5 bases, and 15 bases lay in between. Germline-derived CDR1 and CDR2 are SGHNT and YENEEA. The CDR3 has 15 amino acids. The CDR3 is CASSLGASLNHEQYF. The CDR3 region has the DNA TGTGCCAGCAGCTTAGGTGCTAGCTTAAACCACGAGCAGTACTTC.

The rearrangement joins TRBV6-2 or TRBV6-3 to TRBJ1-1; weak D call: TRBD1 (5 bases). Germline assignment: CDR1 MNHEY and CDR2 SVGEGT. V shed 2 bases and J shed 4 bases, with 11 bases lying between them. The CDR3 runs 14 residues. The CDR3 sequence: CASSYSGAGTEAFF. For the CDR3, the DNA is TGTGCCAGCAGTTACAGCGGGGCGGGCACTGAAGCTTTCTTT.

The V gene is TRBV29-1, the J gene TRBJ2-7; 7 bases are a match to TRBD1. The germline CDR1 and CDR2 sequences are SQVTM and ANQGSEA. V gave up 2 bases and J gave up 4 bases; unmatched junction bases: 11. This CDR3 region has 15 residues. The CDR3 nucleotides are TGCAGCGTTGAAATGGGACAGATAAAGGGGTACGAGCAGTACTTC. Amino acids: CSVEMGQIKGYEQYF.

CDR3 sequence reads: CASSYRTVGEQYF. CDR3 DNA: TGTGCCAGCAGTTACCGGACAGTCGGAGAGCAGTACTTC. The V gene is TRBV6-6, the J gene TRBJ2-7, with D maybe TRBD1 (6 bases). Looked up from germline, CDR1 is MNHNY and CDR2 is SVGAGI (reference sequence). Trimming removed 2 bases from V and 7 bases from J, with 12 bases in between. CDR3 length: 13 amino acids.

The CDR3 sequence: CASSLTLQGSGNTIYF. CDR3 coding DNA: TGTGCCAGCAGCCTGACATTACAGGGGTCTGGAAACACCATATATTTT. The chain is built from TRBV2 and TRBJ1-3, with 7 bases identical to TRBD1. The V gene's germline CDR1 is SNHLY and CDR2 FYNNEI. The CDR3 is made up of 16 amino acids. Trimming at V came to 6 bases and at J to 1 base, leaving 9 bases not matched to a gene.

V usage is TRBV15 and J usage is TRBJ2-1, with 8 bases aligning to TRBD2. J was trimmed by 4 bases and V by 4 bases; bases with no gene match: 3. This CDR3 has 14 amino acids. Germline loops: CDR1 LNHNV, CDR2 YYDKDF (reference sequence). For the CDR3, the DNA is TGTGCCACCAGCACCAGCGGGGGATACAATGAGCAGTTCTTC. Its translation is CATSTSGGYNEQFF.

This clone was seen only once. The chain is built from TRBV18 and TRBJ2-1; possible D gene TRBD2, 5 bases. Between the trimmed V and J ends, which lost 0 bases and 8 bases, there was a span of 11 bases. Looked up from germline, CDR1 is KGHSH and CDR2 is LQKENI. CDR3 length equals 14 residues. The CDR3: CASSPPAGNDEQFF. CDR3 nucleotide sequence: TGTGCCAGCTCACCACCGGCCGGGAACGATGAGCAGTTCTTC.

The CDR3 protein is CASSSRREADYEQYF. CDR3 sequence (DNA): TGTGCCAGCAGCTCTCGACGGGAGGCCGACTACGAGCAGTACTTC. The chain employs TRBV3-1 (or the pseudogene TRBV3-2) and TRBJ2-7; 7 positions match TRBD2. The CDR3 runs to 15 residues. The junction had 10 bases not matched to a gene; V was cut back by 5 bases and J by 3 bases. Germline V gives CDR1 LGHDT, CDR2 YNNKEL (reference sequence).

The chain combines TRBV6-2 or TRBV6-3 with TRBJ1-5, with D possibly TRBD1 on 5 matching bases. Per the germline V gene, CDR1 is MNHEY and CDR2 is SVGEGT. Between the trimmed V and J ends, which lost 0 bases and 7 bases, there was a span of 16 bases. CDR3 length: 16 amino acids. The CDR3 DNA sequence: TGTGCCAGCAGTTACTCGAAGCGGGGGGGTGGGCAGCCCCAGCATTTT. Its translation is CASSYSKRGGGQPQHF.

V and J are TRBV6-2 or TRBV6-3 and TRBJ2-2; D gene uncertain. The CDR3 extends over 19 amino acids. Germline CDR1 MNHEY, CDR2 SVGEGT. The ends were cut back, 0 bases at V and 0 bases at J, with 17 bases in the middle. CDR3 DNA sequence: TGTGCCAGCAGTTACTCCCTACGTTCTTTTGTCGCGAACACCGGGGAGCTGTTTTTT. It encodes CASSYSLRSFVANTGELFF.

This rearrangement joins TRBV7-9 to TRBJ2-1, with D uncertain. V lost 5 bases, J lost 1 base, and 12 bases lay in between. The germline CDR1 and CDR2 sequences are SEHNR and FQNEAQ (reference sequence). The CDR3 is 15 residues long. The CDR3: CASSTRRVSYNEQFF. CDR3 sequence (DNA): TGTGCCAGCAGCACCCGGAGAGTTTCCTACAATGAGCAGTTCTTC.

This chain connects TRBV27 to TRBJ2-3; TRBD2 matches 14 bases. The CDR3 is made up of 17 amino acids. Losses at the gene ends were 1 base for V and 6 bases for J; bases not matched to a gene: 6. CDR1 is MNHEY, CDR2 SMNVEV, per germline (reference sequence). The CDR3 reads CASSLLKTSGRADTQYF. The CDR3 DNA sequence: TGTGCCAGCAGTTTATTGAAGACTAGCGGGAGGGCTGATACGCAGTATTTT.

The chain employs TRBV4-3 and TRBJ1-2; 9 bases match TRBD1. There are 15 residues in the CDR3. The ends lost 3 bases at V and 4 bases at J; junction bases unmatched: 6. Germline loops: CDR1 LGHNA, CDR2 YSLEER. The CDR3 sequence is CASSQAGTGFYGYTF. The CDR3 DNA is TGCGCCAGCAGCCAGGCCGGGACAGGGTTCTATGGCTACACCTTC.

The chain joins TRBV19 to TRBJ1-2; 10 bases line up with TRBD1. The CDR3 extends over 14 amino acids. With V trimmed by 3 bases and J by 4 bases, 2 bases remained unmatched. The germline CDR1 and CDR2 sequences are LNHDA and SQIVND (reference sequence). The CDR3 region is CASSIGTGVYGYTF. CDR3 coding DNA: TGTGCCAGTAGTATTGGGACAGGGGTCTATGGCTACACCTTC.

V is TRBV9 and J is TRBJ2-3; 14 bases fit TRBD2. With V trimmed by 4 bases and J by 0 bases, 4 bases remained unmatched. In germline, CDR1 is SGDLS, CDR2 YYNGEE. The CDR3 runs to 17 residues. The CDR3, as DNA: TGTGCCAGCAGCCCGGGGACTAGCGGGGGAAGCACAGATACGCAGTATTTT. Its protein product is CASSPGTSGGSTDTQYF.

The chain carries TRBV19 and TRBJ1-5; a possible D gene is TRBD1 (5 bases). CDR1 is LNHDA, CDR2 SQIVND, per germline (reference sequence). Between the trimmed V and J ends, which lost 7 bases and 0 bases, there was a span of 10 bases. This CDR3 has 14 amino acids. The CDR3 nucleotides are TGTGCCAGTACGGAGGGGAATAGCAATCAGCCCCAGCATTTT. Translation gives CASTEGNSNQPQHF.

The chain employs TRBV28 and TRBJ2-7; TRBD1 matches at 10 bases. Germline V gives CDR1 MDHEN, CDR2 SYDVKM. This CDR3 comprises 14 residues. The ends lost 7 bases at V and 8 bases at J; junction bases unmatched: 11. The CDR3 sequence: CASTLLGQGMKQYF. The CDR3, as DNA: TGTGCCAGCACTCTCCTGGGACAGGGGATGAAGCAGTACTTC.

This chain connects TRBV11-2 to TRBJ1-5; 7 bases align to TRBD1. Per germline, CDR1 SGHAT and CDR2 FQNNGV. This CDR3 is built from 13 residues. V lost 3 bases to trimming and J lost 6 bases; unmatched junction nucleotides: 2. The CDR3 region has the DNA TGTGCCAGCAGCTTGAGACAGGGTCAGCCCCAGCATTTT. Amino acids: CASSLRQGQPQHF.

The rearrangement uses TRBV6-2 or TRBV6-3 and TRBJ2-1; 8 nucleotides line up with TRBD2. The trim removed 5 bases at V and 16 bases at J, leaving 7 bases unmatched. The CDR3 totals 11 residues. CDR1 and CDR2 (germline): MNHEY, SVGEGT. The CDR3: CASSHGTSGFF. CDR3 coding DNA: TGTGCCAGCAGTCACGGGACTAGTGGTTTCTTC.

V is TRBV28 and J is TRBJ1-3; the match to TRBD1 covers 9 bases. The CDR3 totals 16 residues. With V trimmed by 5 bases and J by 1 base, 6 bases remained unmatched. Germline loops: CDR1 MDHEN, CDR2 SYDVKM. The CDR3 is CASSPHRGQSGNTIYF. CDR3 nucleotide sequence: TGTGCCAGCAGTCCGCACAGGGGGCAGTCTGGAAACACCATATATTTT.